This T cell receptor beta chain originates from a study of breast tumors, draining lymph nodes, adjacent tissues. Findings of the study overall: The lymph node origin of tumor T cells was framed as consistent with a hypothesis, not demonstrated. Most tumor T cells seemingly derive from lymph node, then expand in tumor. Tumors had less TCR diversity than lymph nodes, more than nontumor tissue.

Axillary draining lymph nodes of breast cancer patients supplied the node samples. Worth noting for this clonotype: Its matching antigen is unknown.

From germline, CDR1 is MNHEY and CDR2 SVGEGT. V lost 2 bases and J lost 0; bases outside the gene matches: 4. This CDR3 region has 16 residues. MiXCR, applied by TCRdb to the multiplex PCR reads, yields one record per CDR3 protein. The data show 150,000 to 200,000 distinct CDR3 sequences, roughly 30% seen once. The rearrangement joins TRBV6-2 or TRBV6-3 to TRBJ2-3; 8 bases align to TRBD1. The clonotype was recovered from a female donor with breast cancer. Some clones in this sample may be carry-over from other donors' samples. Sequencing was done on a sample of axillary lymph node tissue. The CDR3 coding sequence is TGTGCCAGCAGTTACCTGCGGGACAGGAGCACAGATACGCAGTATTTT. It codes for CASSYLRDRSTDTQYF.